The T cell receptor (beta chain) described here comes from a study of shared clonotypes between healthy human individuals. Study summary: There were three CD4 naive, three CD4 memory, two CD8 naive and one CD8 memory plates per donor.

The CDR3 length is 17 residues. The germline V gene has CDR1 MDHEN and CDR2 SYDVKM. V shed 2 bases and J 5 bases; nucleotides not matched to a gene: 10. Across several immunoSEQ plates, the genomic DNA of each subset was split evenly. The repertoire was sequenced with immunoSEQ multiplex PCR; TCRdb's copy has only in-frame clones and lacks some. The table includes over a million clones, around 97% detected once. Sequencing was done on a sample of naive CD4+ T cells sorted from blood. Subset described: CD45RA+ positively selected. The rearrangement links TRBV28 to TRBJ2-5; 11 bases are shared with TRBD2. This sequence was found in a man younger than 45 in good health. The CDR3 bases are TGTGCCAGCAGTTTAACGGCTAGCGGGAGGAGTTCCGAGACCCAGTACTTC. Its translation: CASSLTASGRSSETQYF.